Below, one T cell receptor (beta chain) is given with its context. The sample belongs to a study of technical replicates of blood from several donors. TCRdb's table, derived via immunoSEQ multiplex PCR, lists solely in-frame clones and lacks some. Of some 62,000 clones in the sample, roughly 86% are singletons; the top ten hold roughly 5.6%. The TCR sequence derives from a human donor in good health. Some clones in this sample may be carry-over from other donors' samples. The specimen was PBMCs.

The DNA for the CDR3 is TGTGCCGTCGTTGGGACTAGCGGGGGGAATACGCAGTATTTT. Translation: CAVVGTSGGNTQYF. The rearrangement uses TRBV2 and TRBJ2-3; 15 nucleotides line up with TRBD2. Losses at the gene ends were 11 bases for V and 7 bases for J; bases not matched to a gene: 7. Per the germline V gene, CDR1 is SNHLY and CDR2 is FYNNEI. The length of the CDR3 is 14 residues.